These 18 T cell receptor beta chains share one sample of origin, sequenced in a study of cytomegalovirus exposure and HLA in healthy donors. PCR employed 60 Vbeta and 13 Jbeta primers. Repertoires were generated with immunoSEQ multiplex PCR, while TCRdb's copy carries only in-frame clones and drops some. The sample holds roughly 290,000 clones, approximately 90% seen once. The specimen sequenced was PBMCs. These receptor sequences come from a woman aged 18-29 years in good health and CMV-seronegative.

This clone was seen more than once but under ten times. As DNA, the CDR3 is TGTGCCAGCAGCGTAGGGTCGGTGAACACCGGGGAGCTGTTTTTT. Translating it yields CASSVGSVNTGELFF. The chain carries TRBV9 and TRBJ2-2; D gene unclear. Germline V gene data show CDR1 as SGDLS and CDR2 as YYNGEE. Trimming pared 0 bases from V and 1 base from J, leaving 7 bases between. This CDR3 is built from 15 residues. Supplemented by reference TRBV9 and TRBJ2-2, the full variable domain reads DSGVTQTPKHLITATGQRVTLRCSPRSGDLSVYWYQQSLDQGLQFLIQYYNGEERAKGNILERFSAQQFPDLHSELNLSSLELGDSALYFCASSVGSVNTGELFFGEGSRLTVL.

The CDR3 here is CASSLSAYTDTQYF. The CDR3 DNA is TGTGCCAGCAGTTTATCGGCTTACACAGATACGCAGTATTTT. The genes are TRBV27 and TRBJ2-3; D ambiguous. Germline values: CDR1 MNHEY, CDR2 SMNVEV (reference sequence). The CDR3 has 14 amino acids. V was shortened by 0 bases and J by 2 bases, with 6 bases between the two germline ends.

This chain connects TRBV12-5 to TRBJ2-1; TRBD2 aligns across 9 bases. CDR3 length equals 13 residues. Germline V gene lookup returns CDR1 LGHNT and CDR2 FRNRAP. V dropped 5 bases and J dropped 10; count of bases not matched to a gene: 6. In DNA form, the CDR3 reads TGTGCTAGTGGTCCAGGACTAGCGAAAGAGCAGTTCTTC. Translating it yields CASGPGLAKEQFF. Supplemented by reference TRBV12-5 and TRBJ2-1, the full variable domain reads DARVTQTPRHKVTEMGQEVTMRCQPILGHNTVFWYRQTMMQGLELLAYFRNRAPLDDSGMPKDRFSAEMPDATLATLKIQPSEPRDSAVYFCASGPGLAKEQFFGPGTRLTVL.

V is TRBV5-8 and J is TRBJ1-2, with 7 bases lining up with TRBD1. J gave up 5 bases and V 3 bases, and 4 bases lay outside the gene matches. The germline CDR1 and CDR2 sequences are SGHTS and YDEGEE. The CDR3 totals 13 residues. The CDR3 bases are TGTGCCAGCAGCTCCCGACAGGGATATGGCTACACCTTC. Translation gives CASSSRQGYGYTF.

CDR3 DNA: TGTGCCAGCAGTTACTCCTCCACAGATACGCAGTATTTT. Translation gives CASSYSSTDTQYF. The chain carries TRBV6-6 and TRBJ2-3, with D uncertain. This CDR3 comprises 13 residues. The V end was cut by 0 bases, the J end by 2 bases, with 3 bases between. Germline loops: CDR1 MNHNY, CDR2 SVGAGI (reference sequence).

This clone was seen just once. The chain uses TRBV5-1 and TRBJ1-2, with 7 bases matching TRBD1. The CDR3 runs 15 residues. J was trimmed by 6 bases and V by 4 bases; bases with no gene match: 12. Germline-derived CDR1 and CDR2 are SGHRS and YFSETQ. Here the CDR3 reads CASSLTRGRSDGYTF. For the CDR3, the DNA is TGCGCCAGCAGCCTCACAAGGGGGCGCTCAGATGGCTACACCTTC.

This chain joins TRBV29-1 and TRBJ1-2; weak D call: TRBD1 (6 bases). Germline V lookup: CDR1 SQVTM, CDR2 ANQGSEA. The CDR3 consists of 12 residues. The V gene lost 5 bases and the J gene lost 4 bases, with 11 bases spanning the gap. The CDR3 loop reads CSVQQGLYGYTF. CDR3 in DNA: TGCAGCGTTCAACAGGGTCTCTATGGCTACACCTTC. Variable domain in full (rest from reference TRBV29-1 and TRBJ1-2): SAVISQKPSRDICQRGTSLTIQCQVDSQVTMMFWYRQQPGQSLTLIATANQGSEATYESGFVIDKFPISRPNLTFSTLTVSNMSPEDSSIYLCSVQQGLYGYTFGSGTRLTVV.

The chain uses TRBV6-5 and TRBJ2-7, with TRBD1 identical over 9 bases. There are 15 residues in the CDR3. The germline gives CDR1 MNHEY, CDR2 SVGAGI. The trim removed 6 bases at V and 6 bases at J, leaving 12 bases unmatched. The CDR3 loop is CASRRGTGTFGEQYF. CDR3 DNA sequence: TGTGCCAGCAGACGAGGGACAGGGACATTTGGCGAGCAGTACTTC.

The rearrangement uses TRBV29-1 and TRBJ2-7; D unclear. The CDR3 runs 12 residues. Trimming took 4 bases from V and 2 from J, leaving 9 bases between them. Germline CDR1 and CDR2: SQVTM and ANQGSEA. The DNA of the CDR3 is TGCAGCGTTGCTCAGGTAGCCTACGAGCAGTACTTC. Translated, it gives CSVAQVAYEQYF.

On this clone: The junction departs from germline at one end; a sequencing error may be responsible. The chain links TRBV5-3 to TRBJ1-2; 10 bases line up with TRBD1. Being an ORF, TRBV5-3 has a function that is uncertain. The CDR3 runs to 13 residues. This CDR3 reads CARSNPGTGEIAF. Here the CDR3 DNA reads TGTGCCAGAAGCAACCCCGGGACAGGGGAAATCGCCTTC.

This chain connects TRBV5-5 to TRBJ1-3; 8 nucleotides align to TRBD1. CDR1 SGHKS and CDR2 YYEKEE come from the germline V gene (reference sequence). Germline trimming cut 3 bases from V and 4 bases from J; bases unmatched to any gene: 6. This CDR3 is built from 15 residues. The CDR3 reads CASSYGQGSGNTIYF. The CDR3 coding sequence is TGTGCCAGCAGCTACGGACAGGGATCCGGAAACACCATATATTTT.

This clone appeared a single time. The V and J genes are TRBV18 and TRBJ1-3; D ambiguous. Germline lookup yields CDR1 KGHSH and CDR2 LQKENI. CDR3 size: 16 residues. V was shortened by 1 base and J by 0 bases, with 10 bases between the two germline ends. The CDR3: CASSPQNLDSGNTIYF. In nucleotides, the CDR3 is TGTGCCAGCTCACCACAGAACCTAGACTCTGGAAACACCATATATTTT.

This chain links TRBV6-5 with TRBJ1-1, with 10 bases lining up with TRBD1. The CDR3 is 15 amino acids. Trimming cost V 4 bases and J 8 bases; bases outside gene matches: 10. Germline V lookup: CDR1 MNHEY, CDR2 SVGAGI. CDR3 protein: CASSLIRDRGKEAFF. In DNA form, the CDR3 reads TGTGCCAGCAGTTTAATCCGGGACAGGGGAAAAGAAGCTTTCTTT.

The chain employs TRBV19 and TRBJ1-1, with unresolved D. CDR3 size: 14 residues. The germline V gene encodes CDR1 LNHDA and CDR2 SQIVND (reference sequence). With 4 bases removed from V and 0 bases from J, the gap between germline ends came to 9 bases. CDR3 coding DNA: TGTGCCAGTAGTAGATGGCAGATGAACACTGAAGCTTTCTTT. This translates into CASSRWQMNTEAFF. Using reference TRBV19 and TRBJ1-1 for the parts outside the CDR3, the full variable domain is DGGITQSPKYLFRKEGQNVTLSCEQNLNHDAMYWYRQDPGQGLRLIYYSQIVNDFQKGDIAEGYSVSREKKESFPLTVTSAQKNPTAFYLCASSRWQMNTEAFFGQGTRLTVV.

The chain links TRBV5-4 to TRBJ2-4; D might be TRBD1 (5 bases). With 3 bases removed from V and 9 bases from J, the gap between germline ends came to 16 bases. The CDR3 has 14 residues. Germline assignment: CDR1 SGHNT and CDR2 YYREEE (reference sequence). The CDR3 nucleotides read TGTGCCAGCAGCTATGAAGCAGGGTTGGGCATTCAGTACTTC. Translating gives CASSYEAGLGIQYF.

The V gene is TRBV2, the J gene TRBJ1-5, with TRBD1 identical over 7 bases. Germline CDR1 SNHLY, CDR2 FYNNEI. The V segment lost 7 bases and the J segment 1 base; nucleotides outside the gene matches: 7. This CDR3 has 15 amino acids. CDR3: CASTGPGQSNQPQHF. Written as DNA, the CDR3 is TGTGCCAGCACCGGACCGGGACAGAGCAATCAGCCCCAGCATTTT.

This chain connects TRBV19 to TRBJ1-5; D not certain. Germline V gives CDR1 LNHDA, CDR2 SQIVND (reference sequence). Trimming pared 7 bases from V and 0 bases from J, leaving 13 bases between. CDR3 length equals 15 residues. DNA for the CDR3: TGTGCCAGTAAATCGGCGACTAATAGCAATCAGCCCCAGCATTTT. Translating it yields CASKSATNSNQPQHF.

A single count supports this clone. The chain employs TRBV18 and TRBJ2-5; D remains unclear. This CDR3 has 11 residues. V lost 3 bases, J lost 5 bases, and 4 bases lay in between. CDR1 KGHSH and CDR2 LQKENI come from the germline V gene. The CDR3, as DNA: TGTGCCAGCTCACCCCTGGAGACCCAGTACTTC. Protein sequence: CASSPLETQYF.